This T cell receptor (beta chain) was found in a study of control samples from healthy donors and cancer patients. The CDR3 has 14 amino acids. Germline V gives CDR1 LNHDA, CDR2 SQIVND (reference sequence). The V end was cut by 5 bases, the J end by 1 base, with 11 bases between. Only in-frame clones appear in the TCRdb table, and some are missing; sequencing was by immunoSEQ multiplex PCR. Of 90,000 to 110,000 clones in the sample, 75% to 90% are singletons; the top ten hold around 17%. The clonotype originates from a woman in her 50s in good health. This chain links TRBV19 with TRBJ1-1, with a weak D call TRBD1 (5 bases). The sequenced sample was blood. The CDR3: CASSLRDWNTEAFF. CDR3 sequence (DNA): TGTGCCAGTAGTCTCCGGGACTGGAACACTGAAGCTTTCTTT. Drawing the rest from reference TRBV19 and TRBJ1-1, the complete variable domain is DGGITQSPKYLFRKEGQNVTLSCEQNLNHDAMYWYRQDPGQGLRLIYYSQIVNDFQKGDIAEGYSVSREKKESFPLTVTSAQKNPTAFYLCASSLRDWNTEAFFGQGTRLTVV.